These T cell receptor beta chains were read from a single sample in a study of T-cell reconstitution after alpha-beta-depleted transplantation in children. TCRdb passed the PCR reads through MiXCR, listing each CDR3 protein once. The sample includes under 300,000 distinct CDR3 sequences, roughly 10% of them seen just once. The sequencing used peripheral blood, collected 180 days after TCRalphabeta/CD19-depleted stem cell transplant. The source is a male patient aged 2 to 9 who had a stem cell transplant for chronic granulomatous disease, so the T cells may come from the graft donor. The CDR3 runs from the conserved cysteine through the conserved F or W. D genes are given only for firm matches. Expanded clones get a size class; other rows say once, few or many, or leave the size out.

V gene,clone size,D gene,J gene,CDR3 protein,CDR3 DNA
TRBV3-1,many,.,TRBJ2-1,CASSPPGESSYNEQFF,TGTGCCAGCAGCCCCCCGGGAGAGAGCTCCTACAATGAGCAGTTCTTC
TRBV12-3/TRBV12-4,many,.,TRBJ2-1,CASSSNPDSSYNEQFF,TGTGCCAGCAGTTCCAACCCAGACAGCTCCTACAATGAGCAGTTCTTC
TRBV4-1,.,TRBD2,TRBJ2-1,CASSQERTSGGGPNEQFF,TGCGCCAGCAGCCAAGAGAGGACTAGCGGGGGGGGGCCCAATGAGCAGTTCTTC
TRBV11-2,many,TRBD2,TRBJ2-5,CASSFLLGSGGTTQETQYF,TGTGCCAGCAGCTTCCTTTTGGGATCGGGGGGGACTACCCAAGAGACCCAGTACTTC
TRBV29-1,many,.,TRBJ2-5,CSASGDETQYF,TGCAGCGCTAGTGGGGATGAGACCCAGTACTTC
TRBV11-2,many,.,TRBJ1-3,CASSLGGTTVYSGNTIYF,TGTGCCAGCAGCTTAGGGGGGACCACCGTCTACTCTGGAAACACCATATATTTT
TRBV6-4,many,TRBD1,TRBJ2-7,CASSVDRGPYEQYF,TGTGCCAGCAGTGTCGACAGGGGGCCCTACGAGCAGTACTTC
TRBV4-2,many,.,TRBJ2-1,CASSQEYGADNYNEQFF,TGTGCCAGCAGCCAAGAGTATGGAGCGGATAACTACAATGAGCAGTTCTTC
TRBV4-3,many,.,TRBJ2-5,CASSQDFLDRSPPRETQYF,TGCGCCAGCAGCCAAGATTTCCTTGACAGGTCCCCCCCAAGGGAGACCCAGTACTTC
TRBV5-1,many,.,TRBJ2-2,CASSLGTANTGELFF,TGCGCCAGCAGCTTGGGTACAGCGAACACCGGGGAGCTGTTTTTT